Below are 9 T cell receptor beta chains sequenced from a single sample in a study of radiation and T cells in renal cell carcinoma. Regarding time point: baseline pretreatment blood. Treatment specified: 15 Gy SBRT to primary tumor, nephrectomy 4 weeks later. The table came from immunoSEQ multiplex PCR; TCRdb's copy has only in-frame clones and leaves some out. The sample has about 140,000 clones, 83% seen once; the top ten hold under 30%. Sequencing used blood, obtained from a patient whose treatment included radiotherapy and nephrectomy. These TCRs come from a woman between 50 and 59 years old with renal cell carcinoma.

J is TRBJ2-5 and V is TRBV6-4, with 11 positions matching TRBD2. This CDR3 has 13 amino acids. The ends lost 6 bases at V and 9 bases at J; junction bases unmatched: 6. CDR1 is MRHNA and CDR2 is SNTAGT in the germline V gene. The CDR3: CASSPTSGSPQYF. DNA for the CDR3: TGTGCCAGCAGCCCAACTAGCGGGAGTCCCCAGTACTTC.

The table lists this clone with a few counts. This chain links TRBV5-5 with TRBJ1-5; D gene ambiguous. The germline CDR1 and CDR2 sequences are SGHKS and YYEKEE (reference sequence). V gave up 0 bases and J gave up 4 bases, with 5 bases separating them. The CDR3 length is 13 residues. CDR3 nucleotides: TGTGCCAGCAGCTTGGATTGGAATCAGCCCCAGCATTTT. It translates to CASSLDWNQPQHF.

The chain links TRBV20-1 to TRBJ2-7, with D uncertain. This CDR3 contains 10 residues. Trimming pared 0 bases from V and 7 bases from J, leaving 4 bases between. Germline-derived CDR1 and CDR2 are DFQATT and SNEGSKA (reference sequence). This chain's CDR3 is CSAREGEQYF. The CDR3 nucleotides are TGCAGTGCTAGAGAAGGTGAGCAGTACTTC.

The rearrangement joins TRBV29-1 to TRBJ1-2, with no clear D. Germline CDR1 reads SQVTM; CDR2 reads ANQGSEA. The CDR3 covers 15 residues. The V gene lost 6 bases and the J gene lost 0 bases, with 17 bases spanning the gap. The CDR3 loop is CSVVEVLAANYGYTF. The CDR3 DNA reads as TGCAGCGTAGTCGAGGTCCTGGCGGCTAACTATGGCTACACCTTC.

This clone was detected only once. V and J are TRBV25-1 and TRBJ2-1; 7 bases are a match to TRBD1. The V gene's germline CDR1 is MGHDK and CDR2 SYGVNS. The junction had 3 bases not matched to a gene; V was cut back by 5 bases and J by 8 bases. This CDR3 region has 12 residues. CDR3 amino acids: CASSPGGHEQFF. The CDR3 DNA sequence: TGTGCCAGCAGTCCAGGGGGTCATGAGCAGTTCTTC.

The chain uses TRBV5-8 and TRBJ1-2; 7 bases fit TRBD1. Germline CDR1 reads SGHTS; CDR2 reads YDEGEE. The CDR3 sequence is 13 residues long. V lost 4 bases, J lost 8 bases, and 8 bases stayed unmatched. CDR3 sequence: CASSPWTGFGYTF. The CDR3 DNA sequence: TGTGCCAGCAGCCCCTGGACAGGCTTCGGCTACACCTTC.

The V and J genes are TRBV6-6 and TRBJ2-3, with D perhaps TRBD2 (7 bases). Germline assignment: CDR1 MNHNY and CDR2 SVGAGI (reference sequence). The CDR3 runs 14 residues. V lost 6 bases and J 6 bases, leaving 16 bases between the germline ends. The CDR3 coding sequence is TGTGCCAGCAGGACCTCGGGGGGCGATGATACGCAGTATTTT. It is translated as CASRTSGGDDTQYF.

J is TRBJ2-3 and V is TRBV5-1; D unresolved. The CDR3 contains 14 residues. Germline CDR1 and CDR2: SGHRS and YFSETQ. V gave up 4 bases and J gave up 2 bases, with 11 bases separating them. The CDR3 DNA reads TGCGCCAGCAGCCTGAGTGCATACACAGATACGCAGTATTTT. It translates to CASSLSAYTDTQYF.

As regards this clone: The sample carries other DNA sequences with the same CDR3. The chain is built from TRBV4-3 and TRBJ2-1; 13 bases fit TRBD2. There are 15 residues in the CDR3. V shed 4 bases and J 5 bases; nucleotides not matched to a gene: 2. Germline CDR1 and CDR2: LGHNA and YSLEER. CDR3 amino acids: CASSLGTSGDNEQFF. For the CDR3, the DNA is TGCGCCAGCAGCCTAGGGACTAGCGGGGACAATGAGCAGTTCTTC.